What follows is one T cell receptor beta chain and its context. What it recognizes is unknown. TCRdb itself ran the 5' RACE reads through MiXCR, one entry per CDR3 protein. The table has some 600,000 distinct CDR3 sequences, about 18% seen once; the top ten hold less than 10%. Germline V gene sequence: CDR1 GTSNPN, CDR2 SVGIG (reference sequence). Trimming cost V 3 bases and J 2 bases, with 16 bases left between them. The CDR3 has 15 amino acids. The sample is drawn from a study of T-cell memory formation after mild COVID-19. Across the study: The TCR clusters were mostly specific to one donor. Overall study results and limits: Contracting CD8+ clones were enriched in EMRA, CD4+ mainly in CM and EM.

This sequence originates from an adult woman who had mild COVID-19 (a few samples of this study predate the infection). Cell type and time point are not known. Sequences were obtained from PBMCs or a T cell subset sorted from them (not recorded which). The V call is TRBV30, the J call TRBJ2-5; either TRBD1 or TRBD2 may supply D (6 bases each). The CDR3, as DNA: TGTGCCTGGAGCCCCCGGTTAGGGGGGCAAGAGACCCAGTACTTC. This codes for CAWSPRLGGQETQYF.